This T cell receptor (beta chain) emerged from a study of cytomegalovirus exposure and HLA in healthy donors. Study information: Across around 400 genotyped donors, around 82% landed in the Caucasian-associated ancestry cluster.

Study findings and constraints: It was taken for granted in presence/absence analyses that sequencing depth across donors was roughly uniform.

CDR3 length equals 16 residues. The V end lost 1 base, the J end lost 3 bases, and 15 bases lay between the germline ends. Germline assignment: CDR1 SGHAT and CDR2 FQDESV (reference sequence). Concerning this clone itself: Its antigen is unidentified.

The PCR made use of 60 Vbeta and 13 Jbeta primers. Per the authors' pipeline: Tens of millions of unique TCR beta chains, 9 million to 14 million shared, were counted in a later analysis. Here immunoSEQ multiplex PCR was the method, and the copy in TCRdb shows in-frame clones only, minus some. Clonal size and the V and J genes are those of that table, whereas D and trimming came from the DNA. In total, the table holds roughly 200,000 clones. What was sequenced was PBMCs. This clonotype was obtained from a girl aged 2 to 9 in good health and CMV-seropositive. V gene TRBV11-1 combines with J gene TRBJ2-5, with a possible D match to TRBD1 (6 bases). The CDR3, as DNA: TGTGCCAGCAGCTTAGAAACCCCGGACAGTAAAGAGACCCAGTACTTC. Its translation is CASSLETPDSKETQYF.